The 10 T cell receptor beta chains given below trace back to one sample, sequenced in a study of T cell changes during pregnancy in multiple sclerosis. Produced via immunoSEQ multiplex PCR; TCRdb's table is partial and in-frame only. The sample carries tens of thousands of clones, around 93% recorded once. The sequenced sample was peripheral blood, obtained in the third trimester of pregnancy. Receptors originate from a female donor with multiple sclerosis, enrolled in a pregnancy study.

V and J are TRBV7-8 and TRBJ2-5; D not certain. Looked up from germline, CDR1 is SGHVS and CDR2 is FQNEAQ. The CDR3 runs 15 residues. V lost 2 bases to trimming and J lost 8 bases, with 18 bases between them. The CDR3 sequence: CASSLFEVHWYTQYF. CDR3 bases: TGTGCCAGCAGCTTATTTGAGGTTCATTGGTATACCCAGTACTTC.

V is TRBV5-6 and J is TRBJ2-5; 7 bases match TRBD2. Looked up from germline, CDR1 is SGHDT and CDR2 is YYEEEE. V trimming: 1 base; J trimming: 2 bases; junction bases outside the gene matches: 5. This CDR3 contains 15 residues. The CDR3 sequence is CASSLWASGQETQYF. The DNA for the CDR3 is TGTGCCAGCAGCTTGTGGGCTAGCGGACAAGAGACCCAGTACTTC.

The chain couples TRBV7-2 to TRBJ1-1; D gene uncertain. V was pared by 5 bases and J by 3 bases, with 16 bases between. This CDR3 spans 15 amino acids. Germline V gene lookup returns CDR1 SGHTA and CDR2 FQGNSA. The CDR3 nucleotides read TGTGCCAGCAGCCTTGGGGTAAGGGAGCACACTGAAGCTTTCTTT. Amino acid sequence: CASSLGVREHTEAFF.

This clone was counted once. This rearrangement joins TRBV14 to TRBJ2-5; 9 bases align to TRBD1. The length of the CDR3 is 14 residues. Germline assignment: CDR1 SGHDN and CDR2 FVKESK. V shed 0 bases and J 8 bases; nucleotides not matched to a gene: 4. The DNA of the CDR3 is TGTGCCAGCAGCCAAGAAGCGGGACAGGGAACCCAGTACTTC. Protein product: CASSQEAGQGTQYF.

The table lists this clone with a count of one. The chain joins TRBV6-5 to TRBJ1-4, with 7 bases aligning to TRBD1. This CDR3 has 16 residues. The V segment lost 4 bases and the J segment 4 bases; nucleotides outside the gene matches: 9. Germline-derived CDR1 and CDR2 are MNHEY and SVGAGI. CDR3 sequence (DNA): TGTGCCAGCAGTTCCCATCCGACAGGGCTTAATGAAAAACTGTTTTTT. This encodes CASSSHPTGLNEKLFF.

The V call is TRBV9, the J call TRBJ2-7; 7 bases agree with TRBD1. The CDR3 runs to 15 residues. Unmatched junction bases numbered 9, after V lost 1 base and J lost 5 bases. The germline V gene encodes CDR1 SGDLS and CDR2 YYNGEE. The CDR3 loop is CASSVSQGVADEQYF. The DNA for the CDR3 is TGTGCCAGCAGCGTATCCCAGGGGGTGGCGGACGAGCAGTACTTC.

The chain uses TRBV11-2 and TRBJ2-5, with TRBD2 as a possible D gene (5 bases). Germline lookup yields CDR1 SGHAT and CDR2 FQNNGV. Trimming left V 5 bases short and J 5 bases short, with 15 bases between. The CDR3 covers 14 residues. The CDR3 region has the DNA TGTGCCAGCAGCCCCCTCTCCGGGGTGGAGACCCAGTACTTC. This sequence encodes CASSPLSGVETQYF.

V and J are TRBV6-4 and TRBJ2-1; 13 bases fit TRBD2. V shed 5 bases, J shed 10 bases, and the junction held 8 bases outside the gene matches. The length of the CDR3 is 15 residues. Germline CDR1 reads MRHNA; CDR2 reads SNTAGT. The CDR3 sequence is CASSPLAGGPGEQFF. In nucleotides, the CDR3 is TGTGCCAGCAGTCCACTAGCGGGAGGGCCGGGGGAGCAGTTCTTC.

The chain couples TRBV18 to TRBJ2-7, with TRBD1 matching over 9 bases. Germline trimming cut 6 bases from V and 1 base from J; bases unmatched to any gene: 4. There are 14 residues in the CDR3. Germline loops: CDR1 KGHSH, CDR2 LQKENI. The CDR3 nucleotides are TGTGCCAGCTCTCCGGACAGGGGATCCTACGAGCAGTACTTC. As protein: CASSPDRGSYEQYF.

This chain connects TRBV11-2 to TRBJ2-7; no definite D call. Germline CDR1 SGHAT, CDR2 FQNNGV. The CDR3 length is 13 residues. The V gene lost 5 bases and the J gene lost 2 bases, with 10 bases spanning the gap. The CDR3 here is CASSLDIAYEQYF. In DNA form, the CDR3 reads TGTGCCAGCAGCCTCGACATAGCCTACGAGCAGTACTTC. Looking up the rest from reference TRBV11-2 and TRBJ2-7 gives the full variable domain: EAGVAQSPRYKIIEKRQSVAFWCNPISGHATLYWYQQILGQGPKLLIQFQNNGVVDDSQLPKDRFSAERLKGVDSTLKIQPAKLEDSAVYLCASSLDIAYEQYFGPGTRLTVT.